The 28 T cell receptor beta chains in this list originate from one sample, sequenced in a study of pediatric ulcerative colitis. Only in-frame clones appear in the TCRdb table, and some are missing; sequencing was by immunoSEQ multiplex PCR. The sample yields 54,000 or so clones, about 90% seen once. Sequencing used blood. The receptors shown here come from a boy between 10 and 17 years old who was a control in a study of pediatric ulcerative colitis.

V usage is TRBV6-5 and J usage is TRBJ2-7; TRBD2 aligns across 11 bases. Losses at the gene ends were 4 bases for V and 4 bases for J; bases not matched to a gene: 3. This CDR3 is 14 amino acids long. CDR1 and CDR2 (germline): MNHEY, SVGAGI. The CDR3: CASSFSGGVYEQYF. The CDR3 DNA sequence: TGTGCCAGCAGTTTTAGCGGGGGGGTGTACGAGCAGTACTTC.

The chain links TRBV19 to TRBJ2-7; possibly TRBD2 for D (5 bases). The V and J ends lost 5 bases and 4 bases respectively, with 12 bases between them. This CDR3 is built from 13 residues. The V gene's germline CDR1 is LNHDA and CDR2 SQIVND (reference sequence). The CDR3 DNA follows: TGTGCCAGTAGTCCGGGATGGGTATACGAGCAGTACTTC. Amino acids: CASSPGWVYEQYF.

The genes are TRBV2 and TRBJ2-1; TRBD2 matches at 8 bases. V shed 6 bases, J shed 6 bases, and the junction held 13 bases outside the gene matches. Germline CDR1 SNHLY, CDR2 FYNNEI. The CDR3 has 16 residues. CDR3 nucleotide sequence: TGTGCCAGCAGCCCCGAAGGGGCAAGCGGGAGCAATGAGCAGTTCTTC. It is translated as CASSPEGASGSNEQFF.

The V and J genes are TRBV11-2 and TRBJ2-3, with a weak D call TRBD2 (6 bases). Trimming took 4 bases from V and 2 from J, leaving 19 bases between them. Germline V lookup: CDR1 SGHAT, CDR2 FQNNGV. The CDR3 consists of 17 residues. The CDR3 nucleotides are TGTGCCAGCAGCTCGCGGCGGGGCCGCGTTTTCACAGATACGCAGTATTTT. Translated: CASSSRRGRVFTDTQYF.

V and J are TRBV29-1 and TRBJ1-4; 9 nucleotides align to TRBD1. The CDR3 spans 14 residues. The germline gives CDR1 SQVTM, CDR2 ANQGSEA. V lost 4 bases, J lost 8 bases, and 8 bases stayed unmatched. The CDR3 spells CSVAWGQGGEKLFF. In DNA, the CDR3 is TGCAGCGTTGCTTGGGGACAGGGAGGGGAAAAACTGTTTTTT.

The V gene is TRBV28, the J gene TRBJ2-7; TRBD1 matches 9 bases. Germline CDR1 reads MDHEN; CDR2 reads SYDVKM. CDR3 length: 15 residues. V shed 6 bases, J shed 1 base, and the junction held 7 bases outside the gene matches. CDR3 residues: CASRHRDRASYEQYF. CDR3 DNA: TGTGCCAGCAGACACCGGGACAGGGCATCCTACGAGCAGTACTTC.

This clone occurred a few times. This chain uses TRBV2 with TRBJ1-1; D remains ambiguous. The CDR3 length is 15 residues. Germline-derived CDR1 and CDR2 are SNHLY and FYNNEI. V was trimmed by 5 bases and J by 3 bases, leaving 16 bases between them. The CDR3 DNA sequence: TGTGCCAGCAGTTCAGGCTTGGGTGTGTACACTGAAGCTTTCTTT. Amino acids: CASSSGLGVYTEAFF.

This clone has a handful of counts. This rearrangement joins TRBV5-1 to TRBJ1-2; the match to TRBD1 covers 7 bases. This CDR3 has 13 residues. Trimming cost V 0 bases and J 6 bases; bases outside gene matches: 2. Germline CDR1 is SGHRS and CDR2 is YFSETQ. The CDR3 is CASSLDDRDGYTF. The CDR3 DNA reads TGCGCCAGCAGCTTGGACGACAGGGATGGCTACACCTTC.

This chain's CDR3 is CASSRGTSGTDTQYF. DNA of the CDR3: TGTGCCAGCAGCCGCGGGACTAGCGGGACCGATACGCAGTATTTT. The chain employs TRBV14 and TRBJ2-3; 13 nucleotides agree with TRBD2. Germline V gene lookup returns CDR1 SGHDN and CDR2 FVKESK. The CDR3 is 15 amino acids. V dropped 4 bases and J dropped 6; count of bases not matched to a gene: 4.

The J gene is TRBJ2-7, the V gene TRBV13, with D tentatively TRBD1 (5 bases). Per germline, CDR1 PRHDT and CDR2 FYEKMQ (reference sequence). The CDR3 loop spans 14 amino acids. Trimming pared 5 bases from V and 4 bases from J, leaving 15 bases between. This CDR3 is CASSPGHNRYEQYF. CDR3 DNA: TGTGCCAGCAGCCCCGGTCACAACAGGTACGAGCAGTACTTC.

The rearrangement joins TRBV6-6 to TRBJ2-7; TRBD1 might be the D (5 bases). V was shortened by 0 bases and J by 2 bases, with 11 bases between the two germline ends. Per the germline V gene, CDR1 is MNHNY and CDR2 is SVGAGI (reference sequence). The length of the CDR3 is 15 residues. Here the CDR3 reads CASSYSSDRAYEQYF. CDR3 nucleotide sequence: TGTGCCAGCAGTTACTCATCAGACAGAGCCTACGAGCAGTACTTC.

V usage is TRBV7-2 and J usage is TRBJ2-7; 7 nucleotides line up with TRBD1. The germline V gene has CDR1 SGHTA and CDR2 FQGNSA. The ends lost 5 bases at V and 1 base at J; junction bases unmatched: 5. The CDR3 extends over 14 amino acids. CDR3 residues: CASSPRTGSYEQYF. DNA for the CDR3: TGTGCCAGCAGCCCACGGACAGGTTCCTACGAGCAGTACTTC.

This clone has a single count. This chain connects TRBV5-1 to TRBJ2-2; D tentatively fits TRBD1 or TRBD2 (5 bases each). This CDR3 is built from 14 residues. In germline, CDR1 is SGHRS, CDR2 YFSETQ. Deletions cut 0 bases from V and 6 bases from J, with 9 bases between. The CDR3 DNA follows: TGCGCCAGCAGCTTGGATGGGGACGCCGGGGAGCTGTTTTTT. Protein sequence: CASSLDGDAGELFF.

This rearrangement joins TRBV29-1 to TRBJ1-1; no reliable D call. Germline CDR1 is SQVTM and CDR2 is ANQGSEA. The CDR3 length is 14 residues. V gave up 8 bases and J gave up 3 bases, with 19 bases separating them. CDR3 nucleotide sequence: TGCAGCTCCAACCAGGCAGGATCGGACACTGAAGCTTTCTTT. It specifies CSSNQAGSDTEAFF.

The rearrangement links TRBV11-3 to TRBJ2-3; D possibly matches TRBD1 or TRBD2 (5 bases each). V lost 5 bases to trimming and J lost 5 bases, with 11 bases between them. Germline V gives CDR1 SGHNT, CDR2 YENEEA. The CDR3 runs 13 residues. The CDR3 sequence: CASSPRDRDTQYF. CDR3 nucleotide sequence: TGTGCCAGCAGCCCCCGGGACCGAGATACGCAGTATTTT.

The V call is TRBV2, the J call TRBJ2-5, with 9 bases identical to TRBD1. The CDR3 consists of 14 residues. The V segment lost 5 bases and the J segment 5 bases; nucleotides outside the gene matches: 6. Germline V lookup: CDR1 SNHLY, CDR2 FYNNEI. The CDR3 here is CASSTDRGGETQYF. CDR3 nucleotide sequence: TGTGCCAGCAGTACGGACAGGGGCGGCGAGACCCAGTACTTC.

The chain uses TRBV19 and TRBJ2-3; 9 nucleotides agree with TRBD2. Per germline, CDR1 LNHDA and CDR2 SQIVND (reference sequence). The CDR3 totals 15 residues. J lost 0 bases, V lost 10 bases, and 8 bases had no gene match. DNA for the CDR3: TGTGCCAATCCTTTAGCGGGGGAGAGCACAGATACGCAGTATTTT. Amino acid sequence: CANPLAGESTDTQYF.

The V call is TRBV7-8, the J call TRBJ1-5; a possible D gene is TRBD1 (5 bases). CDR1 is SGHVS, CDR2 FQNEAQ, per germline. This CDR3 is built from 17 residues. Trimming took 1 base from V and 0 from J, leaving 13 bases between them. The CDR3 nucleotides are TGTGCCAGCAGCTTAGGGGGGGGGTATTATAGCAATCAGCCCCAGCATTTT. Translated, it gives CASSLGGGYYSNQPQHF.

The chain carries TRBV4-3 and TRBJ1-3; no definite D call. The V gene lost 3 bases and the J gene lost 8 bases, with 20 bases spanning the gap. The CDR3 covers 16 residues. CDR1 is LGHNA, CDR2 YSLEER, per germline. The CDR3 loop is CASSQSYSWASDTIYF. Here the CDR3 DNA reads TGCGCCAGCAGCCAGTCGTATTCGTGGGCCTCAGACACCATATATTTT.

This chain connects TRBV20-1 to TRBJ1-2; D is uncertain. Germline CDR1 and CDR2: DFQATT and SNEGSKA (reference sequence). This CDR3 spans 11 amino acids. V was shortened by 6 bases and J by 8 bases, with 13 bases between the two germline ends. Written as DNA, the CDR3 is TGCAGTGCCCCAAGATTTAGAGGCTACACCTTC. Amino acids: CSAPRFRGYTF.

The chain combines TRBV27 with TRBJ1-1, with D maybe TRBD1 (5 bases). The V gene lost 4 bases and the J gene lost 1 base, with 10 bases spanning the gap. CDR1 and CDR2 from the germline V gene are MNHEY and SMNVEV (reference sequence). There are 14 residues in the CDR3. Here the CDR3 DNA reads TGTGCCAGCAGTTATTACGGGGGGAACACTGAAGCTTTCTTT. Its translation is CASSYYGGNTEAFF.

The rearrangement joins TRBV18 to TRBJ2-1; D perhaps matches TRBD2 (5 bases). The germline V gene encodes CDR1 KGHSH and CDR2 LQKENI. This CDR3 contains 16 residues. Between the trimmed V and J ends, which lost 1 base and 0 bases, there was a span of 10 bases. CDR3 DNA sequence: TGTGCCAGCTCACCACTAGCTGGGAGCTCCTACAATGAGCAGTTCTTC. The encoded protein is CASSPLAGSSYNEQFF.

This clone was detected only once. V is TRBV29-1 and J is TRBJ2-3; 8 positions match TRBD2. Germline V lookup: CDR1 SQVTM, CDR2 ANQGSEA. The CDR3 extends over 16 amino acids. V lost 3 bases, J lost 4 bases, and 12 bases stayed unmatched. This chain's CDR3 is CSVDYVRGGIADTQYF. The CDR3 DNA reads as TGCAGCGTTGATTATGTCCGGGGGGGGATCGCAGATACGCAGTATTTT.

The chain has TRBV19 and TRBJ2-7, with TRBD1 matching over 7 bases. V shed 5 bases, J shed 3 bases, and the junction held 10 bases outside the gene matches. The CDR3 extends over 15 amino acids. Germline assignment: CDR1 LNHDA and CDR2 SQIVND (reference sequence). The CDR3 nucleotides are TGTGCCAGTAGTGAGCAACAGGGGTACCGCTACGAGCAGTACTTC. Its protein is CASSEQQGYRYEQYF.

This chain joins TRBV19 and TRBJ1-3; unclear D gene. The ends were cut back, 3 bases at V and 0 bases at J, with 6 bases in the middle. Germline-derived CDR1 and CDR2 are LNHDA and SQIVND (reference sequence). CDR3 size: 14 residues. This chain's CDR3 is CASSIAVSGNTIYF. In DNA, the CDR3 is TGTGCCAGTAGTATTGCAGTCTCTGGAAACACCATATATTTT.

This chain joins TRBV2 and TRBJ2-6, with unresolved D. Trimming pared 7 bases from V and 4 bases from J, leaving 14 bases between. CDR1 and CDR2 (germline): SNHLY, FYNNEI. CDR3 size: 15 residues. Here the CDR3 reads CASNRKGTGANVLTF. In DNA, the CDR3 is TGTGCCAGCAATAGAAAGGGTACCGGGGCCAACGTCCTGACTTTC.

J is TRBJ2-2 and V is TRBV28, with D possibly matching TRBD1 (6 bases). Germline-derived CDR1 and CDR2 are MDHEN and SYDVKM. V dropped 4 bases and J dropped 1 base, with 22 bases sitting between them. This CDR3 is built from 19 residues. CDR3: CASSSPIIHDRLNTGELFF. CDR3 in DNA: TGTGCCAGCAGTTCCCCCATTATTCACGACAGGCTGAACACCGGGGAGCTGTTTTTT.

The genes are TRBV6-6 and TRBJ1-4, with 7 bases that match TRBD1. The CDR3 runs 14 residues. Germline values: CDR1 MNHNY, CDR2 SVGAGI (reference sequence). V was pared by 6 bases and J by 5 bases, with 6 bases of the junction left unmatched. The CDR3, as DNA: TGTGCCAGCAGCCATGACAGGGTAAATGAAAAACTGTTTTTT. Its translation: CASSHDRVNEKLFF.